This T cell receptor (beta chain) derives from a study of blood T cell repertoires in COVID-19. Across the study: Donors in the United States, Italy and Spain gave samples during acute or convalescent COVID-19.

In the original workflow: It was from reference gene primer amplification that nucleated cell counts were estimated. Libraries were prepared by immunoSEQ multiplex PCR; TCRdb keeps only in-frame clonotypes and omits some of them. V and J calls and clone size are copied from that table; D and trimming were computed from the DNA. Of 130,000 or so clones in the sample, just over 85% were seen once. The germline V and J ends were trimmed by 0 bases and 2 bases, with 10 bases remaining between them. Germline loops: CDR1 SGHKS, CDR2 YYEKEE (reference sequence). The CDR3 loop spans 15 amino acids. This clone appeared a single time.

The chain links TRBV5-5 to TRBJ2-3; D call uncertain. Sequenced sample: peripheral blood. The receptor comes from a woman aged 55-69 years with acute or convalescent COVID-19. This CDR3 is CASSLGGSNTDTQYF. The CDR3 nucleotides read TGTGCCAGCAGCTTGGGAGGCAGTAACACAGATACGCAGTATTTT.